There are a few counts of the clone carrying this T cell receptor (beta chain). Its antigen is not known. This entry belongs to a study of cytomegalovirus exposure and HLA in healthy donors. Study information: A previous analysis identified 95 million to 120 million unique TCR beta sequences derived from 180 million or so T cells. Whole-study findings and limits: The classifier reportedly diagnosed cytomegalovirus status with high specificity and sensitivity. Later analysis indicated greater clonal expansion among HLA-associated TCR beta chains than among equally common other chains. The study recorded 150 to 200 TCR beta chains that were cytomegalovirus-associated.

Amplification used 60 Vbeta primers and 13 Jbeta primers. Only in-frame clones appear in the TCRdb table, and some are missing; sequencing was by immunoSEQ multiplex PCR. The sample lists about 130,000 clones, approximately 10% occurring once. CDR1 is SGHRS, CDR2 YFSETQ, per germline. The CDR3 runs to 14 residues. V was pared by 3 bases and J by 1 base, with 10 bases between. The chain carries TRBV5-1 and TRBJ1-1; D is possibly TRBD1 (6 bases). The sequence was obtained from a woman between 40 and 55 years old in good health and CMV-seropositive. The material sequenced was PBMCs. The CDR3 coding sequence is TGCGCCAGCAGCTCGGACAGAACGAACACTGAAGCTTTCTTT. This gives the protein CASSSDRTNTEAFF.